This is a list of T cell receptor beta chains from one sample in a study of PD-L1 blockade in urothelial cancer. Libraries were prepared by immunoSEQ multiplex PCR; TCRdb keeps only in-frame clonotypes and omits some of them. The sample includes 25,000 to 35,000 clones, approximately 81% of them seen just once. The sample was PBMCs, taken around atezolizumab (anti-PD-L1) treatment. These receptors all stem from a man between 65 and 85 years old with urothelial cancer. Both conserved end residues are part of each CDR3. The D gene is left open where the match is weak. The size of a clone is reported for some rows only, either as once, few or many, or as a class for expanded clones.

- TRBV28 - CASREVDTEAFF
- TRBV7-7 - CASSLWAEETQYF
- TRBV2 - CASSETDREKLFF
TRBD2 TRBV7-9 - CASSLWGSSGSTDTQYF
TRBD1 TRBV7-2 - CASSLAQGRQNEQFF
TRBD1 TRBV28 - CASSNTGDYGYTF
- TRBV27 once CASSSSGVGGGRYF
- TRBV5-6 - CASSSGTRDYEQYF
- TRBV19 - CACQDGLYGYTF
TRBD1 TRBV7-2 - CASSSPTGGSYEQYF
- TRBV5-1 few CASSLGGQRYF
- TRBV6-6 - CASTGDRPYTEAFF
- TRBV27 - CASSLRGGGVNTEAFF
TRBD1 TRBV12-5 - CASGLDRTGVTEAFF
- TRBV4-2 few CASSQENAAHGYTF
TRBD2 TRBV9 - CASSVVAGGPAGELFF
TRBD1 TRBV11-3 once CASSLAWDRAGAKNIQYF
- TRBV28 - CASSFSIRANTEAFF
TRBD2 TRBV28 - CASSSRTYPGLARNEQFF
TRBD2 TRBV6-6 - CASSPSGLAGVNEQFF
TRBD1 TRBV5-1 - CASSLGTGSSTDTQYF
TRBD2 TRBV7-6 - CASSSGLAGRTQYF
- TRBV18 - CASSPRQDSSGDTQYF
- TRBV14 - CASSQDPRVGYTF
- TRBV11-2 - CATQRSVTETQYF
- TRBV2 - CASSREHIAKNIQYF
- TRBV12-5 - CASGLVLGRGRAHEQYF
- TRBV28 - CASSPKESNQPQHF
- TRBV2 few CASSEERVYEQYF
TRBD1 TRBV18 - CASSPLPGQVYGYTF
- TRBV2 - CASSPGTRLTGELFF
- TRBV5-8 - CASSIRSRRQNEQFF
TRBD1 TRBV7-2 few CASSSPGTGTQYF
TRBD2 TRBV11-1 - CASSSIAGGHYEQFF
TRBD2 TRBV28 - CASRGGLAAFEQYF
TRBD1 TRBV4-3 medium-sized CASSPRTGAYEQYF
- TRBV28 few CASSLFYGVDGYTF
TRBD2 TRBV9 - CASSTGRGREDEQYF
- TRBV5-1 - CASSPKTRSHTDTQYF
- TRBV19 - CASSSTGYGYNEQFF
- TRBV10-1 - CASPQGFRNQPQHF
- TRBV7-8 few CASSPTGSSGANVLTF
- TRBV4-1 few CASSPNQGEYGYTF
TRBD2 TRBV2 - CASKREDSYNEQFF
- TRBV4-2 - CASSQGLEPYNEQFF
TRBD1 TRBV6-6 - CASSSQGANTIYF
- TRBV15 - CATSRTGGQPQHF
- TRBV18 - CASSPKGPGVDNQPQHF
- TRBV27 - CASSLGGAPNQPQHF
TRBD1 TRBV5-1 once CASQNRGVTDTQYF
- TRBV20-1 - CSAAGGNEQYF
- TRBV19 - CASSMGDKLNQPQHF
TRBD1 TRBV4-2 - CASSQDRGQGASTDTQYF